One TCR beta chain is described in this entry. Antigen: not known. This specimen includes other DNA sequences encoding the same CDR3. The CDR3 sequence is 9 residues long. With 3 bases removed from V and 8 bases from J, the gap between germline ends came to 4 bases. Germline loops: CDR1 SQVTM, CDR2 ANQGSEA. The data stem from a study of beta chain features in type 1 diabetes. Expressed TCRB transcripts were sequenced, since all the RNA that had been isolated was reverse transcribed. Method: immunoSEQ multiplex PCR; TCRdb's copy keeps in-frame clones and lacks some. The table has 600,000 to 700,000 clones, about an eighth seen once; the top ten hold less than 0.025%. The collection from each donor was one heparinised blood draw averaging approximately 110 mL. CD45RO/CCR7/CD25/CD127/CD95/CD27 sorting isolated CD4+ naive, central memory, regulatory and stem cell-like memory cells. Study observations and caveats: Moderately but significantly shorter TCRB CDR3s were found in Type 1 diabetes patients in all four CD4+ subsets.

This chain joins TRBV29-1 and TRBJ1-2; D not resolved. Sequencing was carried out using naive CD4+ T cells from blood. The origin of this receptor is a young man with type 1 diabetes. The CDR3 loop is CSVEEGYTF. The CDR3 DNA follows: TGCAGCGTTGAGGAGGGCTACACCTTC.